The present TCR beta chain was sequenced within a study of cytomegalovirus exposure and HLA in healthy donors. PCR primers comprised 60 Vbeta and 13 Jbeta primers. Clones were read by immunoSEQ multiplex PCR, and TCRdb kept only the in-frame ones, dropping some. Of about 180,000 clones in the sample, around 80% were seen once. CDR1 SEHNR and CDR2 FQNEAQ come from the germline V gene (reference sequence). After removal of 6 bases from V and 9 bases from J, the junction contained 14 bases not matched to a gene. This CDR3 comprises 16 residues. Notes on this clone: Antigen specificity is unknown.

The donors, nominally healthy at sampling, likely had unrecorded immune exposures. Whole-study findings and limits: Later analysis suggested links between common viral pathogens and several top significant clusters. 150 to 200 TCR beta chains were listed as cytomegalovirus-associated.

The sample was PBMCs. This sequence joins TRBV7-9 and TRBJ2-1; 10 nucleotides agree with TRBD2. The sequence was obtained from a man aged 35 to 55 in good health and CMV-seronegative. The CDR3 sequence is CASRPRGLAGVGEQFF. In DNA, the CDR3 is TGTGCCAGCAGGCCTAGGGGGCTAGCGGGAGTAGGTGAGCAGTTCTTC.